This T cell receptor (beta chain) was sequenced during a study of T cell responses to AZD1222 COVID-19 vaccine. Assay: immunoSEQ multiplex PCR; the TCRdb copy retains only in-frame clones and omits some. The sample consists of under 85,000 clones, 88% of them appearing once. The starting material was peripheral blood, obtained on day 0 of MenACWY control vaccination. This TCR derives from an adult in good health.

CDR3 amino acids: CASSQGRSSTDTQYF. The CDR3 coding sequence is TGTGCCAGCAGCCAGGGCAGGTCTAGCACAGATACGCAGTATTTT. The V gene is TRBV3-1 (or the pseudogene TRBV3-2), the J gene TRBJ2-3; D is unresolved. CDR3 length equals 15 residues. V shed 3 bases and J shed 0 bases, with 10 bases lying between them. Germline V lookup: CDR1 LGHDT, CDR2 YNNKEL (reference sequence).